The sequence of this T cell receptor (beta chain) was determined in a study of CD8+CD57+ T cells in acquired aplastic anemia. Study-level background: Mean yield of DNA from sorted CD4+ and CD8+ cells was roughly 3.1 ug. Study findings and constraints: Common to patients and controls were roughly 30 CD8+ CDR3 sequences. Levels of CD8+ Simpson's diversity were not significantly distinct in patients versus controls.

The CDR3 has 15 amino acids. Trimming left V 2 bases short and J 10 bases short, with 17 bases between. CDR1 is LGHNA, CDR2 YNFKEQ, per germline. Patients who underwent sequencing had shown CD8+CD57+ cell expansion by flow cytometry. Every one of the patients had aplastic anemia (severe, acquired). Template material for TCR beta VDJ and CDR3 profiling consisted of genomic DNA. In TCRdb, the reads were re-called with MiXCR into one record per CDR3 protein. The sample carries 250,000 to 350,000 distinct CDR3 sequences, roughly 59% recorded once. To note about this clonotype: Its antigen is not identified.

The gene calls are TRBV4-2 and TRBJ1-4; TRBD1 is a possible D gene (6 bases). Sequenced sample: sorted CD4+, CD8+, or CD8+CD57+ T cells (not recorded which) from PBMCs. The clonotype was recovered from a human donor with aplastic anemia. Written as DNA, the CDR3 is TGTGCCAGCAGCCAAATGACAGGAACAGTGGTAAAACTGTTTTTT. Residues: CASSQMTGTVVKLFF.